This TCR beta chain was retrieved from a study of cytomegalovirus exposure and HLA in healthy donors. In its sample, this clone was seen a few times. Vbeta (60) and Jbeta (13) primers were used in the PCR. Method: immunoSEQ multiplex PCR; TCRdb's copy keeps in-frame clones and lacks some. This repertoire shows 95,000 to 100,000 clones, roughly 70% found once; its top ten account for about 10%. Per the germline V gene, CDR1 is GTSNPN and CDR2 is SVGIG (reference sequence). The CDR3 loop spans 13 amino acids. Unmatched junction bases numbered 4, after V lost 1 base and J lost 6 bases. This sequence joins TRBV30 and TRBJ2-3, with TRBD1 identical over 7 bases. The source is a man aged 45-60 years in good health and CMV-seronegative. Source material: PBMCs. The CDR3 DNA reads as TGTGCCTGGAGTGGACAGGGTTTTGATACGCAGTATTTT. Its translation: CAWSGQGFDTQYF.